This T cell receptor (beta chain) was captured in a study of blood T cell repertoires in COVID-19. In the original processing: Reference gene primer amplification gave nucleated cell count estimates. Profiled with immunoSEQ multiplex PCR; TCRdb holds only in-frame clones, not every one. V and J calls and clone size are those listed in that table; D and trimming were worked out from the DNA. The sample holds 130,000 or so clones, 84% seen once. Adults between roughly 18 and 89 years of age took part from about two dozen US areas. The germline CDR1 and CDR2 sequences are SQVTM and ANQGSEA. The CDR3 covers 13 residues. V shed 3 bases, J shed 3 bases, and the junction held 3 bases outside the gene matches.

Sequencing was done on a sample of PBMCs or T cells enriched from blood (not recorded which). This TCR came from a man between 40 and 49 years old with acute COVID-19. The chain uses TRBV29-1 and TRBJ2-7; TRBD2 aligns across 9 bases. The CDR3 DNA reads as TGCAGCGTTGAGGTAGCGGGAGACTACGAGCAGTACTTC. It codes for CSVEVAGDYEQYF.